This entry lists 26 T cell receptor beta chains sequenced from one sample in a study of Graves' ophthalmopathy and Graves' hyperthyroidism. The authors amplified TCR beta CDR3 regions, and they did so from RNA transcripts for repertoire sequencing. Investigators did first-round RT-PCR with HTBI primers, then second-round multiplex PCR. TCRdb passed the multiplex PCR reads through MiXCR, listing each CDR3 protein once. The table has about 740,000 distinct CDR3 sequences, roughly two fifths seen once. The sample was peripheral blood. The receptors shown here come from an adult man with Graves' ophthalmopathy.

This chain connects TRBV13 to TRBJ2-3, with TRBD2 as a possible D gene (5 bases). The length of the CDR3 is 16 residues. Deletions cut 4 bases from V and 0 bases from J, with 14 bases between. Germline V gene sequence: CDR1 PRHDT, CDR2 FYEKMQ (reference sequence). Written as DNA, the CDR3 is TGTGCCAGCAGCTCGAAGCGGCCAACTAGCACAGATACGCAGTATTTT. Residues: CASSSKRPTSTDTQYF.

Concerning this clonotype itself: It may be a read error: a sequence one base away is much more abundant. The V and J genes are TRBV29-1 and TRBJ1-2; weak D call: TRBD1 (5 bases). Germline V gene sequence: CDR1 SQVTM, CDR2 ANQGSEA. This CDR3 has 13 residues. The V end was cut by 1 base, the J end by 4 bases, with 10 bases between. The chain's CDR3 is CSVEGTRSYGYTF. CDR3 nucleotides: TGCAGCGTTGAAGGGACAAGGAGCTATGGCTACACCTTC.

This chain links TRBV7-9 with TRBJ2-7, with D possibly called TRBD1 or TRBD2 (5 bases each). This CDR3 has 14 amino acids. Germline V CDR1 and CDR2: SEHNR, FQNEAQ (reference sequence). V lost 6 bases, J lost 0 bases, and 12 bases lay in between. The CDR3 DNA reads as TGTGCCAGCAGGCAGACGGGGACCTCCTACGAGCAGTACTTC. Translated: CASRQTGTSYEQYF.

A note on this clonotype: One end of the junction varies from germline; a read error may be responsible. The V call is TRBV6-1, the J call TRBJ1-5; 7 bases match TRBD1. Germline assignment: CDR1 MNHNS and CDR2 SASEGT. CDR3 length equals 14 residues. The CDR3 reads CASSLTGQNRPQHF. In DNA, the CDR3 is TGTGCCAGCAGCCTAACGGGACAGAATCGGCCCCAGCATTTT.

This clonotype has a handful of counts. The rearrangement links TRBV7-8 to TRBJ1-5, with 7 bases that match TRBD1. This CDR3 contains 14 residues. Germline V gene data show CDR1 as SGHVS and CDR2 as FQNEAQ. V shed 5 bases, J shed 4 bases, and the junction held 5 bases outside the gene matches. CDR3 protein: CASSKYRGNQPQHF. The CDR3 DNA sequence: TGTGCCAGCAGCAAGTACAGGGGAAATCAGCCCCAGCATTTT.

Many counts were recorded for this clonotype. The chain joins TRBV7-9 to TRBJ2-7, with D unclear. Per the germline V gene, CDR1 is SEHNR and CDR2 is FQNEAQ (reference sequence). There are 12 residues in the CDR3. Trimming left V 4 bases short and J 5 bases short, with 9 bases between. CDR3 in amino acids: CASSSPADEQYF. DNA of the CDR3: TGTGCCAGCAGCTCTCCTGCCGACGAGCAGTACTTC.

The V gene is TRBV6-6, the J gene TRBJ2-5; TRBD2 matches at 7 bases. The CDR3 is 15 residues long. The J segment lost 4 bases and the V segment lost 2 bases, leaving 7 bases of the junction unmatched. The germline V gene encodes CDR1 MNHNY and CDR2 SVGAGI (reference sequence). CDR3 amino acids: CASSYGGLAGETQYF. CDR3 DNA sequence: TGTGCCAGCAGTTACGGGGGATTAGCGGGAGAGACCCAGTACTTC.

The chain links TRBV29-1 to TRBJ1-1; D may be TRBD1 (5 bases). This CDR3 comprises 11 residues. The ends were cut back, 4 bases at V and 9 bases at J, with 12 bases in the middle. Germline V CDR1 and CDR2: SQVTM, ANQGSEA. The CDR3 nucleotides read TGCAGCGTTGTCCGGGGCCAGAAAGCTTTCTTT. Protein product: CSVVRGQKAFF.

The chain joins TRBV29-1 to TRBJ2-6; D is uncertain. Trimming left V 8 bases short and J 0 bases short, with 8 bases between. This CDR3 has 13 residues. Germline CDR1 SQVTM, CDR2 ANQGSEA. CDR3 loop: CSFAVSGANVLTF. Written as DNA, the CDR3 is TGCAGCTTCGCTGTCTCTGGGGCCAACGTCCTGACTTTC. Variable domain in full (rest from reference TRBV29-1 and TRBJ2-6): SAVISQKPSRDICQRGTSLTIQCQVDSQVTMMFWYRQQPGQSLTLIATANQGSEATYESGFVIDKFPISRPNLTFSTLTVSNMSPEDSSIYLCSFAVSGANVLTFGAGSRLTVL.

Worth noting for this clonotype: A much larger clone differs by one base, so this may be a read error. The chain uses TRBV7-6 and TRBJ1-1, with D perhaps matching TRBD1 (5 bases). The V end lost 4 bases, the J end lost 3 bases, and 15 bases lay between the germline ends. The CDR3 is made up of 15 amino acids. Germline-derived CDR1 and CDR2 are SGHVS and FNYEAQ. DNA for the CDR3: TGTGCCAGCAGCTACGGGACGTTGGGGGACACTGAAGCTTTCTTT. It specifies CASSYGTLGDTEAFF.

J is TRBJ2-6 and V is TRBV10-3; no clear D. Germline V CDR1 and CDR2: ENHRY, SYGVKD. The CDR3 loop spans 16 amino acids. The ends were cut back, 10 bases at V and 0 bases at J, with 16 bases in the middle. CDR3 sequence (DNA): TGTGCCACCGAGAGAATACAGTTCTCTGGGGCCAACGTCCTGACTTTC. It codes for CATERIQFSGANVLTF.

The rearrangement joins TRBV10-3 to TRBJ2-7; D is undetermined. V was shortened by 4 bases and J by 3 bases, with 13 bases between the two germline ends. The CDR3 length is 14 residues. Germline assignment: CDR1 ENHRY and CDR2 SYGVKD. CDR3 nucleotide sequence: TGTGCCATCAGTGTCCCAGGACGAATCTACGAGCAGTACTTC. Protein: CAISVPGRIYEQYF.

As to this clonotype: A much larger clone differs from this one at a single base, so this may be a read error. The J gene is TRBJ2-2, the V gene TRBV12-3 or TRBV12-4; D tentatively fits TRBD1 or TRBD2 (5 bases each). CDR3 size: 14 residues. The V gene lost 6 bases and the J gene lost 4 bases, with 12 bases spanning the gap. CDR3 DNA sequence: TGTGCCAGCAGCCAAGATGGGACCACCGGGGAGCTGTTTTTT. Translated, it gives CASSQDGTTGELFF.

This clonotype was observed a handful of times. The chain uses TRBV5-1 and TRBJ2-7; 11 bases line up with TRBD1. From germline, CDR1 is SGHRS and CDR2 YFSETQ. Germline trimming cut 0 bases from V and 4 bases from J; bases unmatched to any gene: 3. The CDR3 consists of 15 residues. The CDR3 coding sequence is TGCGCCAGCAGCTTGGATGGGACAGGGGGGTACGAGCAGTACTTC. It encodes CASSLDGTGGYEQYF.

A few counts support this clonotype. In nucleotides, the CDR3 is TGTGCCACCAGCAGTCGGGACAGCGACTATGGCTACACCTTC. As protein: CATSSRDSDYGYTF. The genes are TRBV15 and TRBJ1-2; 7 bases agree with TRBD1. Per the germline V gene, CDR1 is LNHNV and CDR2 is YYDKDF (reference sequence). J lost 3 bases, V lost 3 bases, and 4 bases had no gene match. This CDR3 has 14 amino acids.

V is TRBV20-1 and J is TRBJ2-7; TRBD1 might be the D (6 bases). CDR3 length: 13 residues. With 3 bases removed from V and 5 bases from J, the gap between germline ends came to 14 bases. The germline CDR1 and CDR2 sequences are DFQATT and SNEGSKA (reference sequence). CDR3 in amino acids: CSASAGDLNEQYF. In DNA, the CDR3 is TGCAGTGCTAGCGCAGGGGATCTGAACGAGCAGTACTTC.

This clonotype occurred a few times. The rearrangement links TRBV20-1 to TRBJ2-7; 11 positions agree with TRBD2. CDR1 and CDR2 (germline): DFQATT, SNEGSKA (reference sequence). V gave up 6 bases and J gave up 0 bases; unmatched junction bases: 7. The CDR3 has 15 amino acids. The CDR3, as DNA: TGCAGTGCCGAAAACGGGACTAGCGGCTCCTACGAGCAGTACTTC. Its protein product is CSAENGTSGSYEQYF.

This chain connects TRBV29-1 to TRBJ2-7, with D possibly called TRBD1 or TRBD2 (5 bases each). This CDR3 region has 12 residues. The V gene's germline CDR1 is SQVTM and CDR2 ANQGSEA. V was shortened by 7 bases and J by 5 bases, with 15 bases between the two germline ends. The CDR3 is CSANRGPDEQYF. The CDR3 nucleotides are TGCAGCGCCAATCGGGGACCCGACGAGCAGTACTTC.

This clonotype came up a few times. The chain has TRBV10-3 and TRBJ2-5; possibly TRBD2 for D (5 bases). The germline V gene has CDR1 ENHRY and CDR2 SYGVKD. Deletions cut 0 bases from V and 4 bases from J, with 12 bases between. The CDR3 consists of 15 residues. The CDR3 nucleotides are TGTGCCATCAGTGAGTCGAGGGTAAGCGGAGAGACCCAGTACTTC. Protein sequence: CAISESRVSGETQYF.

This clonotype has at least ten counts. This sequence joins TRBV10-3 and TRBJ2-7; 11 nucleotides match TRBD2. Germline CDR1 is ENHRY and CDR2 is SYGVKD. V dropped 4 bases and J dropped 4; count of bases not matched to a gene: 6. The CDR3 is 15 amino acids. CDR3 bases: TGTGCCATCAGTGGTACTAGCGGGAGTACGTACGAGCAGTACTTC. Its protein product is CAISGTSGSTYEQYF.

The chain has TRBV7-9 and TRBJ1-4; D might be TRBD1 (5 bases). The length of the CDR3 is 15 residues. The V end lost 5 bases, the J end lost 0 bases, and 10 bases lay between the germline ends. Per germline, CDR1 SEHNR and CDR2 FQNEAQ (reference sequence). The CDR3, as DNA: TGTGCCAGCAGCGGGACGGAGGCAACTAATGAAAAACTGTTTTTT. The encoded protein is CASSGTEATNEKLFF.

The table lists this clonotype with a count of one. CDR3 in DNA: TGTGCCAGCAGCAACAAAGTCCGCGGAAACACCATATATTTT. It specifies CASSNKVRGNTIYF. The chain joins TRBV5-6 to TRBJ1-3; D unresolved. V was pared by 4 bases and J by 4 bases, with 12 bases between. There are 14 residues in the CDR3. Germline CDR1 SGHDT, CDR2 YYEEEE.

This chain connects TRBV12-3 or TRBV12-4 to TRBJ1-2; 8 bases map to TRBD1. CDR3 length equals 12 residues. J was trimmed by 8 bases and V by 8 bases; bases with no gene match: 7. This CDR3 reads CASGRTGPGYTF. CDR3 sequence (DNA): TGTGCCAGCGGGCGGACAGGGCCAGGCTACACCTTC.

Details on this clonotype: This may be a read error, as it is one base from a much larger clone. This rearrangement joins TRBV7-9 to TRBJ2-7; the D gene is possibly TRBD1 (6 bases). V dropped 5 bases and J dropped 7 bases, with 15 bases sitting between them. There are 13 residues in the CDR3. Germline CDR1 reads SEHNR; CDR2 reads FQNEAQ (reference sequence). The CDR3 loop is CASSRGTSVEQYF. For the CDR3, the DNA is TGTGCCAGCAGCAGAGGGACATCGGTGGAGCAGTACTTC.

This clonotype occurred many times. The chain is built from TRBV5-5 and TRBJ2-5; the D gene is possibly TRBD2 (7 bases). This CDR3 is built from 11 residues. V was pared by 10 bases and J by 5 bases, with 12 bases between. Germline CDR1 reads SGHKS; CDR2 reads YYEKEE (reference sequence). CDR3 loop: CARGARETQYF. Written as DNA, the CDR3 is TGTGCCCGGGGGGCGAGGGAGACCCAGTACTTC.

The gene calls are TRBV5-8 and TRBJ2-5; 7 bases agree with TRBD1. The germline V gene encodes CDR1 SGHTS and CDR2 YDEGEE. The CDR3 loop spans 16 amino acids. The V segment lost 4 bases and the J segment 2 bases; nucleotides outside the gene matches: 11. The CDR3: CASSQPGGKGQETQYF. The CDR3 nucleotides are TGTGCCAGCAGCCAACCAGGGGGAAAGGGGCAAGAGACCCAGTACTTC. The whole variable domain, filled in from reference TRBV5-8 and TRBJ2-5, reads EAGVTQSPTHLIKTRGQQATLRCSPISGHTSVYWYQQALGLGLQFLLWYDEGEERNRGNFPPRFSGRQFPNYSSELNVNALELEDSALYLCASSQPGGKGQETQYFGPGTRLLVL.